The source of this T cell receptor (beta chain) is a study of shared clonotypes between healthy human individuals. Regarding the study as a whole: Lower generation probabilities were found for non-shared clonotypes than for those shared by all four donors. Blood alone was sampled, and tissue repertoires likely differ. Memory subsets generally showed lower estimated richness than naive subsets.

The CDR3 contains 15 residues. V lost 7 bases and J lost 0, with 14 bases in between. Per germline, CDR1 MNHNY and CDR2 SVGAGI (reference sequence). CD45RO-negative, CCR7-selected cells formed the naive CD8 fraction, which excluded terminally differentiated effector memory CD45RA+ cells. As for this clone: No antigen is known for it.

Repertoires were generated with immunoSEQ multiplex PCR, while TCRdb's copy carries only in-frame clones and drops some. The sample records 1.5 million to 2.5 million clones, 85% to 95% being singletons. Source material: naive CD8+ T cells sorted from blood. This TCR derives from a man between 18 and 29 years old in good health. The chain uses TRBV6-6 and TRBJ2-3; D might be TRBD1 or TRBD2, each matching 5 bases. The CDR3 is CASNPGTASTDTQYF. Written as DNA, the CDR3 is TGTGCCAGCAATCCCGGGACGGCTAGCACAGATACGCAGTATTTT.